The rows below give T cell receptor beta chains drawn from one sample of a study of T-cell reconstitution after alpha-beta-depleted transplantation in children. TCRdb redid the calling of the PCR reads with MiXCR, one entry per CDR3 protein. Of hundreds of thousands of distinct CDR3 sequences detected, about 33% appear once; the ten largest clones hold under 3%. The source material was PBMCs from the stem cell graft donor, sampled from the stem cell graft. These receptors originate from a human donor who donated a stem cell graft to a child with aplastic anemia. The CDR3 runs from the conserved cysteine through the conserved F or W. The order of the fields is J gene, clone size, D gene, V gene, CDR3 protein, CDR3 DNA. A D gene is named only where the DNA matches it firmly. A clone size is listed for some rows: how often the clone was seen (once, few, many), or a class if it is expanded.

>TRBJ2-1|.|TRBD2|TRBV3-1
CATSQDRGGRAIDEQFF
TGTGCCACCAGCCAAGATCGTGGCGGGAGGGCCATCGATGAGCAGTTCTTC
>TRBJ1-2|.|TRBD1|TRBV4-2
CASSQTGGDGYTF
TGTGCCAGCAGCCAGACAGGGGGAGATGGCTACACCTTC
>TRBJ2-3|.|TRBD2|TRBV11-3
CASSSAGAADTQYF
TGTGCCAGCAGCTCAGCGGGAGCTGCAGATACGCAGTATTTT
>TRBJ1-1|many|.|TRBV20-1
CSTEVARGGGEAFF
TGCAGTACAGAGGTCGCCAGGGGAGGTGGTGAAGCTTTCTTT
>TRBJ2-1|.|TRBD2|TRBV11-3
CASSLEGSSGSRNEQFF
TGTGCCAGCAGCTTAGAGGGGAGTAGCGGGAGTCGGAATGAGCAGTTCTTC
>TRBJ2-1|few|TRBD2|TRBV7-3
CASSFSAGVRNEQFF
TGTGCCAGCAGCTTCTCAGCGGGAGTCCGGAATGAGCAGTTCTTC
>TRBJ2-2|.|.|TRBV10-3
CAISGTSGGELFF
TGTGCCATCAGTGGCACCAGCGGCGGGGAGCTGTTTTTT
>TRBJ2-2|.|TRBD2|TRBV20-1
CSARGLAGGRTGELFF
TGCAGTGCTAGAGGACTAGCGGGAGGGCGCACCGGGGAGCTGTTTTTT
>TRBJ2-1|.|TRBD2|TRBV9
CASSVDGRGHREQFF
TGTGCCAGCAGCGTAGACGGGAGGGGCCACCGTGAGCAGTTCTTC
>TRBJ2-7|.|TRBD2|TRBV5-1
CASSLTSVSSYEQYF
TGCGCCAGCAGCTTAACTAGCGTGTCCTCCTACGAGCAGTACTTC
>TRBJ1-1|many|TRBD1|TRBV6-5
CASSYRTGEAFF
TGTGCCAGCAGTTACCGGACAGGTGAAGCTTTCTTT
>TRBJ2-2|.|TRBD1|TRBV5-1
CASSRDRGRAGELFF
TGCGCCAGCAGCCGGGACAGGGGGAGAGCCGGGGAGCTGTTTTTT
>TRBJ1-2|.|.|TRBV20-1
CSARVLGSSDYGYTF
TGCAGTGCTAGAGTATTAGGCAGTTCGGACTATGGCTACACCTTC
>TRBJ2-7|.|.|TRBV18
CASSPQSREQYF
TGTGCCAGCTCACCACAGAGTCGGGAGCAGTACTTC
>TRBJ2-2|.|.|TRBV19
CASSISLPNTGELFF
TGTGCCAGTAGTATAAGTCTACCTAACACCGGGGAGCTGTTTTTT
>TRBJ1-6|few|.|TRBV18
CASSPKPGYSPLHF
TGTGCCAGCTCACCAAAACCGGGTTACTCACCCCTCCACTTT
>TRBJ1-2|.|.|TRBV20-1
CSARDPAGDYGYTF
TGCAGTGCTAGAGATCCGGCAGGGGACTATGGCTACACCTTC
>TRBJ2-6|once|TRBD1|TRBV28
CASSYRTGRSGANVLTF
TGTGCCAGCAGTTACAGGACAGGACGCTCTGGGGCCAACGTCCTGACTTTC
>TRBJ2-2|.|TRBD2|TRBV11-2
CASSQLAGSTGELFF
TGTGCCAGCAGCCAGCTAGCGGGAAGCACCGGGGAGTTGTTTTTT
>TRBJ2-4|few|TRBD1|TRBV6-5
CASSTGQGIQYF
TGTGCCAGCAGCACTGGACAGGGCATTCAGTACTTC
>TRBJ2-1|.|TRBD2|TRBV11-2
CASSFAGTSGHNEQFF
TGTGCCAGCAGCTTCGCCGGGACTAGCGGGCACAATGAGCAGTTCTTC
>TRBJ2-4|.|TRBD1|TRBV10-3
CAISLDRENIQYF
TGTGCCATCAGCTTAGACAGGGAAAACATTCAGTACTTC
>TRBJ2-3|few|.|TRBV9
CASSVSASDTQYF
TGTGCCAGCAGCGTATCGGCGTCAGACACGCAGTATTTT
>TRBJ2-1|few|TRBD2|TRBV7-2
CASSPSRLAGDNEQFF
TGTGCCAGCAGCCCTAGTCGCCTAGCGGGCGACAATGAGCAGTTCTTC
>TRBJ2-1|few|TRBD2|TRBV6-1
CASRGLARRDEQFF
TGTGCCAGCAGGGGACTAGCGCGTAGGGATGAGCAGTTCTTC
>TRBJ1-1|.|.|TRBV27
CATIPRGSHTEAFF
TGTGCCACCATCCCGAGGGGTAGTCACACTGAAGCTTTCTTT
>TRBJ1-1|few|.|TRBV18
CASSPPGRPSAFF
TGTGCCAGCTCCCCACCAGGGCGTCCTTCGGCTTTCTTT
>TRBJ1-2|.|.|TRBV30
CAWEIGQQAYGYTF
TGTGCCTGGGAAATCGGACAGCAAGCCTATGGCTACACCTTC
>TRBJ2-3|.|TRBD1|TRBV5-1
CASSLGTRDRDTDTQYF
TGCGCCAGCAGCTTGGGGACCCGGGACAGAGACACAGATACGCAGTATTTT
>TRBJ2-7|.|TRBD1|TRBV6-5
CASSDRVGEQYF
TGTGCCAGCAGTGACAGGGTTGGCGAGCAGTACTTC